This passage covers 28 T cell receptor beta chains from one sample sequenced in a study of metastatic and nonmetastatic thyroid tumors. None of the patients had undergone any treatment ahead of thyroid surgery. Through MiXCR, TCRdb re-clonotyped the PCR reads. Of about 92,000 clones detected, 14% to 15% appear once; the ten largest clones hold about 3.6%. The sequencing input was blood. Source of these receptors: a female donor with papillary thyroid cancer or a benign thyroid nodule (not recorded which). Some clones in this sample may be carry-over from other donors' samples.

This clone was found a few times. A read error may explain this, as a much larger clone is one base away. Distinct nucleotide sequences in the sample also encode this CDR3. This chain connects TRBV6-1 to TRBJ1-4, with 9 bases matching TRBD1. Germline assignment: CDR1 MNHNS and CDR2 SASEGT. The CDR3 consists of 15 residues. The CDR3 DNA reads TGTGCCAGCAGTGAAGCGGGACAGGGTAATGAAAAACTTTTTTTT. It encodes CASSEAGQGNEKLFF.

This clone was recorded many times. The chain links TRBV19 to TRBJ1-1; no clear D. This CDR3 spans 14 amino acids. The germline V and J ends were trimmed by 3 bases and 1 base, with 9 bases remaining between them. Germline V gene data show CDR1 as LNHDA and CDR2 as SQIVND (reference sequence). This chain's CDR3 is CASSISGSNTEAFF. CDR3 DNA sequence: TGTGCCAGTAGTATTTCCGGGTCGAACACTGAAGCTTTCTTT. The variable domain in full, completed from reference TRBV19 and TRBJ1-1, reads DGGITQSPKYLFRKEGQNVTLSCEQNLNHDAMYWYRQDPGQGLRLIYYSQIVNDFQKGDIAEGYSVSREKKESFPLTVTSAQKNPTAFYLCASSISGSNTEAFFGQGTRLTVV.

About this clone itself: This may stem from a read error, because a much larger clone lies one nucleotide away. The same CDR3 can be traced to other DNA sequences in this sample. The chain uses TRBV13 and TRBJ2-1; TRBD1 is a possible D gene (6 bases). The CDR3 spans 15 residues. The V gene's germline CDR1 is PRHDT and CDR2 FYEKMQ (reference sequence). The CDR3 reads CASSLRGSSYNEQFF. The CDR3 DNA reads as TGTGCCAGCAGCTTAAGGGGGAGCTCCTACAATGAGCAGTTTTTC.

With regard to this clone: This may stem from a read error, because a much larger clone lies one nucleotide away. The chain links TRBV2 to TRBJ2-3, with no clear D. V was shortened by 10 bases and J by 4 bases, with 18 bases between the two germline ends. The CDR3 is made up of 14 amino acids. Germline V gene lookup returns CDR1 SNHLY and CDR2 FYNNEI. The CDR3 region has the DNA TGTGCCAACAAAAGGGAAGGAAGTCCAGATACGCAGTATTTT. Encoded protein: CANKREGSPDTQYF. Filled out from reference TRBV2 and TRBJ2-3, the complete variable domain reads EPEVTQTPSHQVTQMGQEVILRCVPISNHLYFYWYRQILGQKVEFLVSFYNNEISEKSEIFDDQFSVERPDGSNFTLKIRSTKLEDSAMYFCANKREGSPDTQYFGPGTRLTVL.

This clone came up many times. The chain is built from TRBV19 and TRBJ2-7; either TRBD1 or TRBD2 may fit D (5 bases each). The V gene lost 7 bases and the J gene lost 6 bases, with 31 bases spanning the gap. CDR3 size: 18 residues. Germline V gene data show CDR1 as LNHDA and CDR2 as SQIVND (reference sequence). CDR3 in amino acids: CASTSYLPGTPSNGEQYF. The DNA for the CDR3 is TGTGCCAGTACCTCGTACCTCCCTGGGACCCCATCGAATGGCGAGCAGTACTTC.

The sample holds a few counts of this clone. This may come from a read error, since a much larger clone is one base off. In the same sample, other DNA sequences code for this CDR3. This chain joins TRBV19 and TRBJ2-2, with 8 bases identical to TRBD1. Germline CDR1 is LNHDA and CDR2 is SQIVND (reference sequence). The CDR3 is 14 amino acids. The CDR3 DNA is TGTGCCAGTAGAGGACAGGGCGGCACCGGGGAGCTGTTCTTT. Amino acids: CASRGQGGTGELFF. The entire variable domain, with the rest obtained from reference TRBV19 and TRBJ2-2, is as follows: DGGITQSPKYLFRKEGQNVTLSCEQNLNHDAMYWYRQDPGQGLRLIYYSQIVNDFQKGDIAEGYSVSREKKESFPLTVTSAQKNPTAFYLCASRGQGGTGELFFGEGSRLTVL.

This clone was seen repeatedly, ten times or more. J is TRBJ1-1 and V is TRBV19; D is unclear. Germline V CDR1 and CDR2: LNHDA, SQIVND (reference sequence). CDR3 length: 14 residues. The ends were cut back, 1 base at V and 1 base at J, with 7 bases in the middle. The CDR3 DNA reads as TGTGCCAGTAGTATAGTCGTAACGAACACTGAAGCTTTCTTT. Protein product: CASSIVVTNTEAFF.

Of note for this clone: A much larger clone differs from this one at a single base, so this may be a read error. Within the sample, other DNA sequences also encode this same CDR3. This rearrangement joins TRBV9 to TRBJ1-2, with 9 bases aligning to TRBD1. V lost 0 bases and J lost 5; bases outside the gene matches: 11. From germline, CDR1 is SGDLS and CDR2 YYNGEE. The CDR3 runs to 17 residues. CDR3 region: CASSVALIPGQGYGYTF. CDR3 in DNA: TGTGCCAGCAGCGTAGCTCTCATTCCGGGACAGGGATATGGCTACACCTTC.

The chain combines TRBV5-1 with TRBJ1-2; tentative D call: TRBD1 (5 bases). The CDR3 is 14 residues long. Germline V gene data show CDR1 as SGHRS and CDR2 as YFSETQ. Between the trimmed V and J ends, which lost 0 bases and 8 bases, there was a span of 14 bases. CDR3 sequence reads: CASSLEWGGEGYTF. CDR3 nucleotides: TGCGCCAGCAGCTTGGAGTGGGGAGGGGAAGGCTACACCTTC.

This clone was seen only a few times. The rearrangement links TRBV29-1 to TRBJ2-7; possibly TRBD1 for D (6 bases). The CDR3 has 12 amino acids. Germline lookup yields CDR1 SQVTM and CDR2 ANQGSEA. CDR3 sequence: CIVGHGIYEQYF. CDR3 in DNA: TGCATCGTGGGACATGGTATCTACGAGCAGTACTTC.

This clone has a handful of counts. A much more abundant neighbour one base away suggests this may be a read error. The rearrangement links TRBV7-8 to TRBJ1-5; 7 bases are a match to TRBD1. Germline CDR1 is SGHVS and CDR2 is FQNEAQ. The CDR3 is 16 amino acids. The CDR3: CARSLAVGQKNQPQHF. In DNA form, the CDR3 reads TGTGCCAGAAGCTTAGCTGTGGGACAGAAAAATCAGCCCCAGCATTTT.

In its sample, this clone was seen many times. The chain carries TRBV20-1 and TRBJ1-3, with TRBD1 as a possible D gene (6 bases). The V end was cut by 0 bases, the J end by 7 bases, with 13 bases between. This CDR3 spans 14 amino acids. The germline V gene has CDR1 DFQATT and CDR2 SNEGSKA (reference sequence). CDR3 in amino acids: CSARDGDKSNTIYF. CDR3 nucleotide sequence: TGCAGTGCTAGAGATGGGGACAAAAGTAACACCATATATTTT.

The sample holds many counts of this clone. V and J are TRBV6-1 and TRBJ1-2; 7 nucleotides match TRBD1. Per the germline V gene, CDR1 is MNHNS and CDR2 is SASEGT. The V and J ends lost 4 bases and 2 bases, in that order; junction bases with no gene match: 10. CDR3 length: 16 amino acids. DNA of the CDR3: TGTGCCAGCAGTGTAGCCAGGGGGGCACCCAACTATGGCTACACCTTC. It translates to CASSVARGAPNYGYTF.

This clone came up many times. V is TRBV18 and J is TRBJ1-1, with D possibly matching TRBD1 (6 bases). Germline values: CDR1 KGHSH, CDR2 LQKENI. V gave up 5 bases and J gave up 3 bases, with 19 bases separating them. This CDR3 is 16 amino acids long. Here the CDR3 DNA reads TGTGCCAGCTCATCCAGCCTCAGGGGTGGTTACACTGAAGCTTTCTTT. Its translation is CASSSSLRGGYTEAFF.

A note on this clone: This may be a read error: a much more frequent sequence differs by one nucleotide. This chain joins TRBV2 and TRBJ1-1, with a tentative D call TRBD1 (5 bases). The CDR3 length is 17 residues. Germline values: CDR1 SNHLY, CDR2 FYNNEI. V was trimmed by 6 bases and J by 4 bases, leaving 24 bases between them. The CDR3 DNA reads TGTGCCAGCAGGGCGAACGGCAGGGTCCCTAGCTGCACTGAAGCTTTCTTT. As protein: CASRANGRVPSCTEAFF.

This clone has a count of ten or more. The rearrangement uses TRBV12-3 or TRBV12-4 and TRBJ1-2; no clear D. The V and J ends lost 6 bases and 6 bases respectively, with 20 bases between them. The CDR3 spans 15 residues. The CDR3, as DNA: TGTGCCAGCAGCCCCGGACGTAGCACATCCCATGGCTACACCTTC. Protein sequence: CASSPGRSTSHGYTF.

Many counts were recorded for this clone. J is TRBJ1-6 and V is TRBV28, with 7 bases that match TRBD1. Trimming took 3 bases from V and 0 from J; bases not matched to a gene: 2. Germline-derived CDR1 and CDR2 are MDHEN and SYDVKM. The CDR3 loop spans 16 amino acids. CDR3 DNA sequence: TGTGCCAGCAGTTTCGGGACAGCCTCCTATAATTCACCCCTCCACTTT. It yields the protein CASSFGTASYNSPLHF.

In regard to this clone: One junction end does not reproduce the germline sequence, and a read error may be involved. The chain carries TRBV4-2 and TRBJ2-3; possibly TRBD1 or TRBD2 for D (6 bases each). Per germline, CDR1 LGHNA and CDR2 YNFKEQ. This CDR3 region has 16 residues. This chain's CDR3 is CAGSQGEGGGTDTQYF. The CDR3 DNA sequence: TGTGCCGGCAGCCAAGGTGAGGGGGGAGGCACAGATACGCAGTATTTT.

This clone was detected ten times or more. Relative to the germline gene, one junction end is altered; a read error may explain this. The CDR3 is CASSLGGPGDTIYF. In DNA form, the CDR3 reads TGTGCCAGCAGCTTAGGGGGACCTGGAGACACCATATATTTT. The chain uses TRBV11-3 and TRBJ1-3, with D maybe TRBD1 (5 bases). Germline CDR1 is SGHNT and CDR2 is YENEEA. The CDR3 is 14 amino acids.

This clone was seen at least ten times. The rearrangement links TRBV5-1 to TRBJ1-6; 7 nucleotides line up with TRBD1. The CDR3 sequence is 15 residues long. Germline V gene data show CDR1 as SGHRS and CDR2 as YFSETQ. With V trimmed by 3 bases and J by 6 bases, 6 bases remained unmatched. CDR3 protein: CASSSDREGNSPLHF. The CDR3 bases are TGCGCCAGCAGCTCAGACAGGGAGGGTAATTCACCCCTCCACTTT.

This clone was seen once. The chain links TRBV5-1 to TRBJ2-2; D possibly uses TRBD1 or TRBD2 (6 bases each). CDR3 size: 17 residues. V was shortened by 3 bases and J by 2 bases, with 17 bases between the two germline ends. Germline V gene lookup returns CDR1 SGHRS and CDR2 YFSETQ. The chain's CDR3 is CASSWLGGTHNTGELFF. For the CDR3, the DNA is TGCGCCAGCAGCTGGCTCGGCGGGACACATAACACCGGGGAGCTGTTTTTT.

In this sample, this clone turned up a few times. Being one base from a much bigger clone, this may be a read error. The sample contains more than one DNA sequence encoding this CDR3. The genes are TRBV20-1 and TRBJ2-1; D call uncertain. V lost 1 base and J 0 bases, leaving 7 bases between the germline ends. Germline V gene sequence: CDR1 DFQATT, CDR2 SNEGSKA (reference sequence). This CDR3 has 14 residues. This chain's CDR3 is CSARGVGSYNEQFF. CDR3 bases: TGCAGTGCTAGAGGGGTAGGCTCCTACAATGAGCAGTTCTTC.

This clone was detected a few times. Being one base from a much bigger clone, this may be a read error. The chain combines TRBV29-1 with TRBJ1-1; the match to TRBD1 covers 8 bases. The germline V gene encodes CDR1 SQVTM and CDR2 ANQGSEA. This CDR3 has 10 residues. The CDR3 DNA reads as TGCATCGTGGAGGACAGGGCAGCTTTCTTT. This codes for CIVEDRAAFF.

This chain joins TRBV5-8 and TRBJ1-4, with unresolved D. Deletions cut 0 bases from V and 5 bases from J, with 8 bases between. The germline V gene has CDR1 SGHTS and CDR2 YDEGEE. The CDR3 contains 14 residues. The CDR3 nucleotides read TGTGCCAGCAGCTTGGGGAGGCCGAATGAAAAACTGTTTTTT. It encodes CASSLGRPNEKLFF.

Turning to this clone: This may arise from a read error, as a much more abundant clone is one base away. This sequence joins TRBV20-1 and TRBJ1-4; D perhaps matches TRBD1 (5 bases). CDR3 length: 12 residues. CDR1 and CDR2 (germline): DFQATT, SNEGSKA (reference sequence). The germline V and J ends were trimmed by 5 bases and 8 bases, with 12 bases remaining between them. The CDR3 spells CSAPDTGEKLFF. For the CDR3, the DNA is TGCAGTGCTCCCGATACAGGCGAAAAACTGTTTTTT.

This clone was seen ten or more times. The chain combines TRBV6-6 with TRBJ1-5; 9 positions match TRBD1. CDR3 length: 15 residues. Germline assignment: CDR1 MNHNY and CDR2 SVGAGI (reference sequence). V was clipped by 0 bases and J by 6 bases; unmatched bases: 3. CDR3 sequence reads: CASSYSGQGGQPQHF. The CDR3, as DNA: TGTGCCAGCAGTTACTCGGGACAGGGCGGTCAGCCCCAGCATTTT.

This clone was detected a few times. This may be a read error, as it is one base from a much larger clone. The V call is TRBV7-2, the J call TRBJ2-3, with a tentative D call TRBD2 (6 bases). The CDR3 runs to 13 residues. Germline V gene data show CDR1 as SGHTA and CDR2 as FQGNSA. CDR3 residues: CASSPGTGDRQYF. In nucleotides, the CDR3 is TGTGCCAGCAGCCCCGGAACGGGGGATAGGCAGTATTTT.

This clone was observed at least ten times. The rearrangement uses TRBV30 and TRBJ2-7; D is perhaps TRBD1 (6 bases). Germline V lookup: CDR1 GTSNPN, CDR2 SVGIG (reference sequence). The CDR3 covers 13 residues. The V gene lost 0 bases and the J gene lost 6 bases, with 12 bases spanning the gap. In DNA, the CDR3 is TGTGCCTGGAGTGTGTCAGGGGTCGGCGAGCAGTACTTC. The encoded protein is CAWSVSGVGEQYF. Drawing the rest from reference TRBV30 and TRBJ2-7, the complete variable domain is SQTIHQWPATLVQPVGSPLSLECTVEGTSNPNLYWYRQAAGRGLQLLFYSVGIGQISSEVPQNLSASRPQDRQFILSSKKLLLSDSGFYLCAWSVSGVGEQYFGPGTRLTVT.